A single T cell receptor (beta chain) is shown here with its context. Generated by immunoSEQ multiplex PCR, the TCRdb table keeps only in-frame clones and is missing some. The sample contains 2.3 million or so clones, 85% to 95% of which appear only once. The sample originates from a study of shared clonotypes between healthy human individuals. This CDR3 has 14 amino acids. The germline V gene has CDR1 ENHRY and CDR2 SYGVKD. The V end was cut by 7 bases, the J end by 7 bases, with 17 bases between. The chain recombines TRBV10-3 with TRBJ2-1; D possibly matches TRBD1 or TRBD2 (6 bases each). The sequence was obtained from a man aged 18 to 30 in good health. Some clones in this sample may be carry-over from other donors' samples. Input material: naive CD4+ T cells from PBMCs. Subset defined: CD45RA+ positively selected. The CDR3 nucleotides are TGTGCCATCACTGGAGGAGGAGGGGGTAATGAGCAGTTCTTC. This sequence encodes CAITGGGGGNEQFF.